The text below deals with one T cell receptor beta chain. No antigen is known for it. The table came from immunoSEQ multiplex PCR; TCRdb's copy has only in-frame clones and leaves some out. The repertoire has some 59,000 clones, around 70% of them found once; the top ten carry over 8%. The germline V and J ends were trimmed by 5 bases and 8 bases, with 15 bases remaining between them. The CDR3 sequence is 14 residues long. Germline V gene data show CDR1 as LNHNV and CDR2 as YYDKDF (reference sequence). The source of the sample is a study of T cell clones after liver transplantation. Study overall: Pre-transplant mixed lymphocyte reactions yielded third-party-reactive TCRbeta sequences as comparators for graft-donor-reactive sequences. Until 12-24 months post-transplant, subjects got standard immunosuppression and no induction. Findings and caveats of the study: Rather than being deleted, graft donor-reactive T cells may have moved into the graft. Post-transplant time points were not standardized, so conclusions are preliminary.

The sequence was obtained from a human patient who received a liver transplant. Some T cells could come from the graft donor. The rearrangement links TRBV15 to TRBJ1-4; D may be TRBD1 (5 bases). Sequencing was performed on CD4+ T cells from blood, taken at the 22-month timepoint. The CDR3 bases are TGTGCCACCAGCGGAACCGGGACGAGGGAAAAACTGTTTTTT. Protein product: CATSGTGTREKLFF.